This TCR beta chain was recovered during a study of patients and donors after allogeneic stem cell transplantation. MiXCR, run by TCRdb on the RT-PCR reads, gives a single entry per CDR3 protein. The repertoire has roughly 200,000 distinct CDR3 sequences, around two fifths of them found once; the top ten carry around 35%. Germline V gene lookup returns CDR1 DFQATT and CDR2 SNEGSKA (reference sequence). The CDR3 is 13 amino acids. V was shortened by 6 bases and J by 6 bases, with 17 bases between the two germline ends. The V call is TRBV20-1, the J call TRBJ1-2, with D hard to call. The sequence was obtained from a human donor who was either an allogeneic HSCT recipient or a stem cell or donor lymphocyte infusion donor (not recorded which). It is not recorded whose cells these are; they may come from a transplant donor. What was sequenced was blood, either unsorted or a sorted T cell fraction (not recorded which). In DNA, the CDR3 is TGCAGTGCCCCCGCCTGGGAGCCCCATGGCTACACCTTC. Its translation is CSAPAWEPHGYTF.